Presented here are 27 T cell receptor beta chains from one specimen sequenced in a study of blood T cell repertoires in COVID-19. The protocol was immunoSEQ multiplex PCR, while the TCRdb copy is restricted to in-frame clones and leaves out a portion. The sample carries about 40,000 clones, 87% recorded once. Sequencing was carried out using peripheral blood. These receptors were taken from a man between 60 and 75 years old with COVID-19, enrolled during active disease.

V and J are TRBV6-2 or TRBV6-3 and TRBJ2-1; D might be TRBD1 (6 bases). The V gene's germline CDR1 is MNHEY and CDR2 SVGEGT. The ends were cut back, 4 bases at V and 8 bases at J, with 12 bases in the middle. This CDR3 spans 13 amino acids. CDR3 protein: CASSSQGSHEQFF. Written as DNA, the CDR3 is TGTGCCAGCAGTTCTCAGGGGTCGCATGAGCAGTTCTTC.

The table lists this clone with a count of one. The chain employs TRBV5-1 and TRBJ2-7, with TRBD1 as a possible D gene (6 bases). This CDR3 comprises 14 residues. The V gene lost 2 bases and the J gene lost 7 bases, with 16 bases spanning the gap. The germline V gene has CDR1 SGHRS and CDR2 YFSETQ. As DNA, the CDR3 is TGCGCCAGCAGCTTCTATACAGGGATCGAAGAGCAGTACTTC. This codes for CASSFYTGIEEQYF.

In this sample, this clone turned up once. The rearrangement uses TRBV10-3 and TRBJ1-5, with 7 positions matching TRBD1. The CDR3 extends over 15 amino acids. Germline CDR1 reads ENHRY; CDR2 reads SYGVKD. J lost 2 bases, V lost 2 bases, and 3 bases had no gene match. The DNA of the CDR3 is TGTGCCATCAGTGAGGCCGGGACAGGCAATCAGCCCCAGCATTTT. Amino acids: CAISEAGTGNQPQHF.

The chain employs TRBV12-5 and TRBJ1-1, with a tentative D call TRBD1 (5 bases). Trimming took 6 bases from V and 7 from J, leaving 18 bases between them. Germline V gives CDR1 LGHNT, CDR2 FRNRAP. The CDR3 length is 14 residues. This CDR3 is CASGRGTERGEAFF. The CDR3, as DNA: TGTGCTAGTGGCCGAGGTACGGAAAGGGGTGAAGCTTTCTTT.

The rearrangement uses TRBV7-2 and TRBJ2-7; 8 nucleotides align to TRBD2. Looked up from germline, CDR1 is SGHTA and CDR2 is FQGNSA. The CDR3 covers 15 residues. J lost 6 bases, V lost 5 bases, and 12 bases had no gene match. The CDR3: CASSNPGSGNREQYF. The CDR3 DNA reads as TGTGCCAGCAGCAACCCCGGTAGCGGGAACCGCGAGCAGTACTTC.

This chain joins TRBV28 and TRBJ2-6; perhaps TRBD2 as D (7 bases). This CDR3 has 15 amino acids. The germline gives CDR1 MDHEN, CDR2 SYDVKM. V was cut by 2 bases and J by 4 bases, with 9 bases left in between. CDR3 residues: CASSLGGAGANVLTF. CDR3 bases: TGTGCCAGCAGTTTAGGGGGGGCCGGGGCCAACGTCCTGACTTTC.

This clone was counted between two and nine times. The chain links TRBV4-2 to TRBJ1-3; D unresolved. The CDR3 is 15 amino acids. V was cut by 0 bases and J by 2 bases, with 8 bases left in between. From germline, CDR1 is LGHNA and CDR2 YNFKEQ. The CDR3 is CASSQDYGAGNTIYF. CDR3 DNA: TGTGCCAGCAGCCAAGACTACGGGGCTGGAAACACCATATATTTT.

In DNA form, the CDR3 reads TGTGCCAGCAGCATATCGGACAGGGGTGGTGAAAAACTGTTTTTT. Protein sequence: CASSISDRGGEKLFF. The rearrangement links TRBV7-2 to TRBJ1-4; 9 bases map to TRBD1. Germline V gives CDR1 SGHTA, CDR2 FQGNSA. This CDR3 has 15 residues. Trimming took 5 bases from V and 7 from J; bases not matched to a gene: 8.

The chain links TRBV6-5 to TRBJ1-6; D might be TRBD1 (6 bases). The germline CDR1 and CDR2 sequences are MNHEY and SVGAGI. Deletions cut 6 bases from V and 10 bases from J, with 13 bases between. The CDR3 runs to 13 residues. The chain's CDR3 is CASRIQGGSPLHF. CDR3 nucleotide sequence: TGTGCCAGCAGGATACAGGGAGGGTCACCCCTCCACTTT.

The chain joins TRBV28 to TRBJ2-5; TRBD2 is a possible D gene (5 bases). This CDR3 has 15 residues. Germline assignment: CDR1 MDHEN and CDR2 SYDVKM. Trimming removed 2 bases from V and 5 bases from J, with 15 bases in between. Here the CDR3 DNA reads TGTGCCAGCAGTTTACCCCTAAGCGGTACGGAGACCCAGTACTTC. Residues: CASSLPLSGTETQYF.

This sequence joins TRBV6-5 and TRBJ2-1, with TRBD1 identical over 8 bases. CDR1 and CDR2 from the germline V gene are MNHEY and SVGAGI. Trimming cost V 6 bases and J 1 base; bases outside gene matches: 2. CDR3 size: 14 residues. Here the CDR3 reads CASRDRASYNEQFF. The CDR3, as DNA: TGTGCCAGCAGGGACAGGGCTTCCTACAATGAGCAGTTCTTC.

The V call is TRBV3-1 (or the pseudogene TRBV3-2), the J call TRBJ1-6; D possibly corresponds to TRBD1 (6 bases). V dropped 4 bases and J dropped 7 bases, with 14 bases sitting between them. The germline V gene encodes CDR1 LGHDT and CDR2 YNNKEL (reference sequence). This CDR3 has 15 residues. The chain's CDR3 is CASSPPGVRNSPLHF. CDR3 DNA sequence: TGTGCCAGCAGCCCACCAGGGGTGAGGAATTCACCCCTCCACTTT.

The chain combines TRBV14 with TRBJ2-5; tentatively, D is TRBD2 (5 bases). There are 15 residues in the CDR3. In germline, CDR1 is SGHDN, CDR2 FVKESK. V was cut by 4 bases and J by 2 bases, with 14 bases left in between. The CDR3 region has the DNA TGTGCCAGCAGCCTCCAAAGAGGGCCTCAAGAGACCCAGTACTTC. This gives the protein CASSLQRGPQETQYF.

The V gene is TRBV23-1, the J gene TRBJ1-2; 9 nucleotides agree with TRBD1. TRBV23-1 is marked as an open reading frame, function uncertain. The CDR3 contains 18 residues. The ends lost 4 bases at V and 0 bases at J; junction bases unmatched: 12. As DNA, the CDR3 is TGCGCCAGCAGTCCGCTACTCCCGGGACAGGGCACTAACTATGGCTACACCTTC. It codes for CASSPLLPGQGTNYGYTF.

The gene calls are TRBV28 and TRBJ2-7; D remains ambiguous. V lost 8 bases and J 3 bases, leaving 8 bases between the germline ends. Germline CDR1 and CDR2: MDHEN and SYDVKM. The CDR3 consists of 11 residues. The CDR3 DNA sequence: TGTGCCAGCTCCTACTACTACGAGCAGTACTTC. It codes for CASSYYYEQYF.

CDR3 protein: CASSLDSGAHYEQYF. The CDR3 DNA reads as TGTGCCAGCAGCTTAGATAGTGGGGCCCACTACGAGCAGTACTTC. The chain has TRBV11-2 and TRBJ2-7; the D gene is possibly TRBD1 (5 bases). The germline V gene has CDR1 SGHAT and CDR2 FQNNGV. The CDR3 covers 15 residues. Trimming removed 0 bases from V and 3 bases from J, with 12 bases in between.

The CDR3 nucleotides are TGTGCCAGCAGTTTCCCTGGACAGGGGGTCGAGCAGTACTTC. Translating gives CASSFPGQGVEQYF. V is TRBV28 and J is TRBJ2-7; 10 bases align to TRBD1. V shed 3 bases and J 6 bases; nucleotides not matched to a gene: 5. CDR3 size: 14 residues. From germline, CDR1 is MDHEN and CDR2 SYDVKM.

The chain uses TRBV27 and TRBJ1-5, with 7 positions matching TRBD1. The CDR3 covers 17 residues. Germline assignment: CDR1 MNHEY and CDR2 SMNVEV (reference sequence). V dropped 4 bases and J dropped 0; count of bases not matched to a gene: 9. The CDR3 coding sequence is TGTGCCAGCAGTTCCACCGGGACAGCTTATAGCAATCAGCCCCAGCATTTT. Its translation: CASSSTGTAYSNQPQHF.

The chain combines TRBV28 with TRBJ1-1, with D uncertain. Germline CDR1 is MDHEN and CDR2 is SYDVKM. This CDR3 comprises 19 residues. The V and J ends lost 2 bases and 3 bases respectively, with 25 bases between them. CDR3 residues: CASSLRFSGGIWADTEAFF. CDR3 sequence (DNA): TGTGCCAGCAGTTTAAGGTTCTCGGGCGGGATCTGGGCGGACACTGAAGCTTTCTTT.

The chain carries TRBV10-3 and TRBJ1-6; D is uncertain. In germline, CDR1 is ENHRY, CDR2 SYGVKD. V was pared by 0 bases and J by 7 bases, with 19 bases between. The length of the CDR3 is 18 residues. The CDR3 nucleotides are TGTGCCATCAGTGAGTCGCTCGGAGGCTGGTCGGAAAATTCACCCCTCCACTTT. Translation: CAISESLGGWSENSPLHF.

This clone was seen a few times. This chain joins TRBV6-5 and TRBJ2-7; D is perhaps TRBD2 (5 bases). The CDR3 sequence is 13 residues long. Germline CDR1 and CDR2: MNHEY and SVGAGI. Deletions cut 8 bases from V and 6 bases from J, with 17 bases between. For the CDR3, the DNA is TGTGCCAGCCGCGGGCGTCCAGTTGCCGAGCAGTACTTC. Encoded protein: CASRGRPVAEQYF.

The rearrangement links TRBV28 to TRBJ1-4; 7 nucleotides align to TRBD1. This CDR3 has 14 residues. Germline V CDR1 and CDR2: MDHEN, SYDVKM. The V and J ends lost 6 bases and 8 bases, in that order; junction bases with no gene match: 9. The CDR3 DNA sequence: TGTGCCAGCAGGGCAGGGGGTGAGGGGGAAAAACTGTTTTTT. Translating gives CASRAGGEGEKLFF.

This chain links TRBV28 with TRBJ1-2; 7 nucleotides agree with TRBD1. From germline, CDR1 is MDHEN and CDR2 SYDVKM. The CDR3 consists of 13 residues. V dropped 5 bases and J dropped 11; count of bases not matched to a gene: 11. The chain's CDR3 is CASSTATSRGYTF. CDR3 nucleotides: TGTGCCAGCAGTACCGCGACCTCCAGGGGGTACACCTTC.

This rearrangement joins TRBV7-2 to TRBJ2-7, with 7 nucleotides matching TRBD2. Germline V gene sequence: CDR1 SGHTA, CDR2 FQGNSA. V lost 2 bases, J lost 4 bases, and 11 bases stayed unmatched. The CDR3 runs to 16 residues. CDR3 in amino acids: CASSLPGGGVSYEQYF. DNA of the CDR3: TGTGCCAGCAGCTTACCGGGGGGTGGGGTTTCTTACGAGCAGTACTTC.

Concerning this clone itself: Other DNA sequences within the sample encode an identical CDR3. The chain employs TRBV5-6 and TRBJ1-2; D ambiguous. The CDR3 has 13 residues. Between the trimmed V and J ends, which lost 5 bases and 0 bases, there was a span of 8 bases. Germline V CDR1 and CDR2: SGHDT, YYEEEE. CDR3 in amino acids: CASSRGTNYGYTF. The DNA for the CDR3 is TGTGCCAGCAGTCGGGGTACTAACTATGGCTACACCTTC.

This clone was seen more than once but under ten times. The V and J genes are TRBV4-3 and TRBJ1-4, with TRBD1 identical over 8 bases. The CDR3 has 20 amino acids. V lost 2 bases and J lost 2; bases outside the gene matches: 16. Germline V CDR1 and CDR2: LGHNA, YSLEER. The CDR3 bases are TGCGCCAGCAGCCAACTTTCTCTTGTGGCAGGGGGCTCGACTAATGAAAAACTGTTTTTT. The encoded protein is CASSQLSLVAGGSTNEKLFF.

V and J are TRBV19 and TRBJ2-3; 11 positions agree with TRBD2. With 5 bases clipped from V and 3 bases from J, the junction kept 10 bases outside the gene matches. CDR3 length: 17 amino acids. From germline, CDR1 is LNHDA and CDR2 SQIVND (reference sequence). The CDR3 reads CASSPQTSGTGTDTQYF. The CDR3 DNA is TGTGCCAGTAGTCCCCAGACTAGCGGGACGGGTACAGATACGCAGTATTTT.